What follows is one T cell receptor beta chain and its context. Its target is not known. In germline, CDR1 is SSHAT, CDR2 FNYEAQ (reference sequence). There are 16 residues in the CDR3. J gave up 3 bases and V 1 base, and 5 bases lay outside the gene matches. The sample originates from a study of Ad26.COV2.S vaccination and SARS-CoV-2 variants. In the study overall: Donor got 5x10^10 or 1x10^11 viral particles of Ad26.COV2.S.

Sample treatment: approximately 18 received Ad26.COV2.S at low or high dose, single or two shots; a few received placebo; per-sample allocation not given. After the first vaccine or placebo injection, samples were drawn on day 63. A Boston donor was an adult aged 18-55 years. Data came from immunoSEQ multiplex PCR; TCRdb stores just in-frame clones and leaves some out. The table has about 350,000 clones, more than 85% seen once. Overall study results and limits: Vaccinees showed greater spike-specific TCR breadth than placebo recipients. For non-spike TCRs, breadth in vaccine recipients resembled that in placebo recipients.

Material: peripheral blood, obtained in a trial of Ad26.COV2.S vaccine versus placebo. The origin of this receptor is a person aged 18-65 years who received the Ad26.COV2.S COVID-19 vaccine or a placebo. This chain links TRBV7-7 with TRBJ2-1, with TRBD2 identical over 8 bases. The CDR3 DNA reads TGTGCCAGCAGCTTAGGTGCGGGAGGAAGCTACAATGAGCAGTTCTTC. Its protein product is CASSLGAGGSYNEQFF.